Listed below are T cell receptor beta chains from one sample, sequenced in a study of human T cells and chemical hapten exposure. MiXCR, run by TCRdb on the RACE reads, gives a single entry per CDR3 protein. The table records tens of thousands of distinct CDR3 sequences, around 9.5% of them present only once. The sequenced sample was whole blood, obtained in connection with sensitization to the hapten diphenylcyclopropenone (DPC). The receptors were gathered from a woman aged 40-49 years with alopecia areata. Some clones in this sample may be carry-over from other donors' samples. CDR3s include the opening cysteine and the closing phenylalanine or tryptophan. A D gene is named only where the DNA matches it firmly. The listing skips clone size in some rows; elsewhere it reads once, few, many or a size class.

j_call	clone_size	v_call	d_call	cdr3_aa	cdr3_nt
TRBJ2-5	many	TRBV14	-	CASSLLETQYF	TGTGCCAGCAGCCTACTGGAGACCCAGTACTTC
TRBJ2-5	-	TRBV7-2	-	CASSYLEETQYF	TGTGCCAGCAGCTACCTTGAGGAGACCCAGTACTTC
TRBJ2-7	many	TRBV11-1	-	CASSYRHEQYF	TGTGCCAGCAGCTACCGCCACGAGCAGTACTTC
TRBJ2-1	many	TRBV6-4	TRBD2	CASSARGSGGVSYNEQFF	TGTGCCAGCAGCGCCCGTGGTAGCGGGGGGGTCTCCTACAATGAGCAGTTCTTC
TRBJ2-7	many	TRBV19	-	CASSDFGEQYF	TGTGCCAGTTCAGATTTCGGGGAGCAGTACTTC
TRBJ2-1	-	TRBV2	TRBD1	CASRSMGQGAYNEQFF	TGTGCCAGCAGATCAATGGGACAGGGGGCCTACAATGAGCAGTTCTTC
TRBJ1-2	-	TRBV3-1	TRBD1	CASSPWDSAYGYTF	TGTGCCAGCAGTCCTTGGGACAGTGCCTATGGCTACACCTTC
TRBJ1-1	-	TRBV29-1	-	CSVVRWLNTEAFF	TGCAGCGTTGTAAGATGGCTGAACACTGAAGCTTTCTTT
TRBJ1-2	few	TRBV4-1	TRBD1	CASSQPTGNDYGYTF	TGCGCCAGCAGCCAACCGACAGGGAACGACTATGGCTACACCTTC
TRBJ1-2	many	TRBV28	TRBD1	CASSLERDRGSNYGYTF	TGTGCCAGCAGTTTAGAACGGGACAGAGGGTCCAACTATGGCTACACCTTC
TRBJ2-1	few	TRBV5-4	-	CASRPVALPQNEQFF	TGTGCCAGCAGACCCGTGGCCCTCCCACAAAATGAGCAGTTCTTC
TRBJ2-7	many	TRBV11-2	-	CASSPGGLPYEQYF	TGTGCCAGCAGCCCCGGGGGTTTACCTTACGAGCAGTACTTC
TRBJ1-2	many	TRBV29-1	-	CSVGLSYGYTF	TGCAGCGTTGGCTTGTCCTATGGCTACACCTTC
TRBJ2-7	few	TRBV6-5	-	CASSYQSGLGEQYF	TGTGCCAGCAGTTATCAATCGGGTCTTGGCGAGCAGTACTTC
TRBJ2-3	few	TRBV29-1	-	CSVVEDPTPVEQYF	TGCAGCGTTGTAGAGGACCCGACCCCAGTTGAGCAATATTTT
TRBJ2-3	many	TRBV4-1	TRBD2	CASRELRLAPTDTQYF	TGCGCCAGCAGGGAATTACGACTAGCTCCCACAGATACGCAGTATTTT
TRBJ1-1	many	TRBV4-3	TRBD1	CASSQDPPGQGWLNTEAFF	TGCGCCAGCAGCCAAGATCCTCCCGGACAGGGGTGGCTGAACACTGAAGCTTTCTTT
TRBJ2-3	many	TRBV7-8	-	CASSLGFGARDTQYF	TGTGCCAGCAGCTTAGGTTTTGGGGCCAGAGATACGCAGTATTTT
TRBJ2-3	-	TRBV12-3/TRBV12-4	-	CASSRAGVSTDTQYF	TGTGCCAGCAGCAGAGCAGGGGTGAGCACAGATACGCAGTATTTT
TRBJ2-1	-	TRBV11-3	-	CASSLEYPTTYNEQFF	TGTGCCAGCAGCTTAGAGTATCCGACTACCTACAATGAGCAGTTCTTC
TRBJ1-3	few	TRBV4-3	TRBD1	CASSHTGGSENTIYF	TGCGCCAGCAGCCATACAGGGGGTAGTGAAAACACCATATATTTT
TRBJ1-4	many	TRBV18	-	CASSPQGTPNEKLFF	TGTGCCAGCTCACCTCAGGGGACCCCTAATGAAAAACTGTTTTTT
TRBJ1-6	few	TRBV5-1	TRBD1	CASSRDRGDSPLHF	TGCGCCAGCAGTCGCGACAGGGGAGATTCACCCCTCCACTTT
TRBJ2-3	many	TRBV4-2	TRBD1	CASSQVLQGGSIDTQYF	TGTGCCAGCAGCCAAGTATTACAGGGGGGTTCTATAGATACGCAGTATTTT
TRBJ1-6	many	TRBV28	-	CASSSAGEGSPLHF	TGTGCCAGCAGTTCCGCCGGGGAAGGTTCACCCCTCCACTTT